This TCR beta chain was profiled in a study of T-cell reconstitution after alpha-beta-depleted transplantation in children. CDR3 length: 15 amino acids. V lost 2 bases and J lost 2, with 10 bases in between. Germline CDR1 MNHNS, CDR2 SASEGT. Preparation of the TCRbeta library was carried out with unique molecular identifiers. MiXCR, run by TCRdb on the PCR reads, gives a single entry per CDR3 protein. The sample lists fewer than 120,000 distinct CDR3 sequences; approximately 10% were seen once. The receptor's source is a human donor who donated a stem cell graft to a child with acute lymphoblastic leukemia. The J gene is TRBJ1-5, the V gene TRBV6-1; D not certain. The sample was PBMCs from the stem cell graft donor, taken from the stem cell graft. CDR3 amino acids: CASSETWRGNQPQHF. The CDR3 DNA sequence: TGTGCCAGCAGTGAAACGTGGCGGGGCAATCAGCCCCAGCATTTT.